The clone carrying this T cell receptor (beta chain) was detected ten times or more. The antigen remains undetermined. This sample was taken from a study of identical twins. Study-wide points: Cross-sectional statistics underpinned the conclusions; the same donors were not followed.

TCRdb called the 5' RACE reads again in MiXCR, with one record for every CDR3 protein. The table records approximately 600,000 distinct CDR3 sequences, 7.1% of them present only once. The same sample was also used in a study of yellow fever vaccine responses in identical twins. That paper notes: Twins' vaccine T cell response reportedly gave the appearance of partial convergence and partial personalization.

The source material was PBMCs. The TCR was taken from a young woman in good health.

The CDR3 region is CASSPSLGHREAFF. The CDR3, as DNA: TGTGCCAGCAGTCCCTCGTTGGGACACAGGGAAGCTTTCTTT. The chain recombines TRBV12-3 or TRBV12-4 with TRBJ1-1; the D gene is possibly TRBD1 (6 bases). The CDR3 runs 14 residues. Trimming removed 5 bases from V and 8 bases from J, with 18 bases in between.